This TCR beta chain was identified in a study of CD8+ T cells in alopecia areata. Background on the study: Affected scalp percentage determined the severity score of treated patients. Study-wide results and limits: Numerous expanded lesional clones remained in scalp and blood during tofacitinib.

The germline CDR1 and CDR2 sequences are SQVTM and ANQGSEA. J was trimmed by 2 bases and V by 2 bases; bases with no gene match: 5. This CDR3 comprises 14 residues. Described treatment: oral pan-JAK inhibitor, 5-10 mg twice daily. Peripheral blood, together with lesional scalp punch biopsies, was collected from alopecia areata patients. On this clone: The target antigen is unknown.

RNA extraction was followed by reverse transcription into cDNA, which acted as the sequencing template. This table comes from immunoSEQ multiplex PCR, and its TCRdb copy is limited to in-frame clones, with some not included. The data show tens of thousands of clones, with roughly two thirds seen just once and about a fifth held by the top ten. The sequence derives from a human donor with alopecia areata. Sequences were derived from CD8+ T cells sorted from blood, sampled at week 4, from a patient treated with tofacitinib. The chain is built from TRBV29-1 and TRBJ1-2; 7 bases fit TRBD1. CDR3: CSVEPEQGNYGYTF. The DNA for the CDR3 is TGCAGCGTTGAACCCGAACAGGGGAACTATGGCTACACCTTC.